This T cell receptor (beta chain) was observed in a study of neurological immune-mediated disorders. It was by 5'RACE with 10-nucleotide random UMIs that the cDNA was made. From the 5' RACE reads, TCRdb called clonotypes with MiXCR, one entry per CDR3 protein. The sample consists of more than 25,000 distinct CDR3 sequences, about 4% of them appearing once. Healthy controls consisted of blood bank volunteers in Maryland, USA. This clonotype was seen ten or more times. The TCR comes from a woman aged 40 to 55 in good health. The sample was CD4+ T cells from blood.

CDR3 in DNA: TGCGCCTCCAGCTTAGGGTCCTATGGCTACACCTTC. It yields the protein CASSLGSYGYTF. The J gene is TRBJ1-2, the V gene TRBV5-1; D remains unclear. V lost 10 bases, J lost 4 bases, and 14 bases lay in between. CDR1 and CDR2 (germline): SGHRS, YFSETQ. CDR3 length: 12 amino acids. The complete variable domain, with remaining parts taken from reference TRBV5-1 and TRBJ1-2, reads KAGVTQTPRYLIKTRGQQVTLSCSPISGHRSVSWYQQTPGQGLQFLFEYFSETQRNKGNFPGRFSGRQFSNSRSEMNVSTLELGDSALYLCASSLGSYGYTFGSGTRLTVV.